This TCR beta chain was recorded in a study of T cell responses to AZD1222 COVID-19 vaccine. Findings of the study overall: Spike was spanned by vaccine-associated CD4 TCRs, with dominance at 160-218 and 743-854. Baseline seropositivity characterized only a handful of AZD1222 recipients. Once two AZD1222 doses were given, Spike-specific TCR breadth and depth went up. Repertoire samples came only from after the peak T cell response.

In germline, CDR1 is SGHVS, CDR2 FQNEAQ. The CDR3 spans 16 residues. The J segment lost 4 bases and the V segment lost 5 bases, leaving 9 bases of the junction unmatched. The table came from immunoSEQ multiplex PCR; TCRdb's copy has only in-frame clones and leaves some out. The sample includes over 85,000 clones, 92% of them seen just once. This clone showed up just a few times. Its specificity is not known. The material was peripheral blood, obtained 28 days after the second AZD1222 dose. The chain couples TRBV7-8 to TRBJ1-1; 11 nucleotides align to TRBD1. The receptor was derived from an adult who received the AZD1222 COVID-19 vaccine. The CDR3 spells CASSPKRGTGGTEAFF. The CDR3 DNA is TGTGCCAGCAGCCCTAAACGCGGGACAGGGGGCACTGAAGCTTTCTTT.